This record looks at one T cell receptor beta chain sequence and its context. Per the study methods: Quantification of nucleated cells was approximated via reference gene primer amplification. The repertoire was sequenced with immunoSEQ multiplex PCR; TCRdb's copy has only in-frame clones and lacks some. That table gives V, J and clone size, and the DNA gave D and trimming. The sample gives more than 50,000 clones, more than 80% of which show up once; 15% to 20% is in the top ten. This sample was included in a study of blood T cell repertoires in COVID-19. Study in general: PBMCs, B-cell-depleted T cells, or T cells provided the cDNA or gDNA that made up the material.

This CDR3 is built from 14 residues. CDR1 and CDR2 (germline): LNHDA, SQIVND (reference sequence). V shed 4 bases, J shed 4 bases, and the junction held 6 bases outside the gene matches. The sequencing input was peripheral blood. The sequence derives from a man aged 80 or over with acute or convalescent COVID-19. V is TRBV19 and J is TRBJ2-7; 8 bases match TRBD1. CDR3 protein: CASSNGQGRYEQYF. CDR3 DNA sequence: TGTGCCAGTAGTAATGGACAGGGACGGTACGAGCAGTACTTC. Combining the CDR3 with reference TRBV19 and TRBJ2-7 gives the whole variable domain DGGITQSPKYLFRKEGQNVTLSCEQNLNHDAMYWYRQDPGQGLRLIYYSQIVNDFQKGDIAEGYSVSREKKESFPLTVTSAQKNPTAFYLCASSNGQGRYEQYFGPGTRLTVT.